This TCR beta chain was observed in a study of shared clonotypes between healthy human individuals. For this clone: Its antigen remains unknown. Additional DNA sequences in this sample encode the identical CDR3.

Clones were sequenced by immunoSEQ multiplex PCR, and TCRdb holds only the in-frame ones, with some missing. The sample records roughly 2,500,000 clones, approximately 93% being singletons. Study-level points and caveats: Despite large depth, rarefaction showed incomplete sorted-subset sequencing. With a few donors compared, 4.5% to 6.5% of naive CD4 clonotypes were shared.

A CD45RA+ naive subset and a CD45RA-negative memory subset were split from CD4+ cells. This CDR3 contains 11 residues. Germline CDR1 and CDR2: SGHAT and FQNNGV. This clonotype originated in a young man in good health. Some clones in this sample may be carry-over from other donors' samples. Specimen: naive CD4+ T cells from PBMCs. Subset noted: CD45RA+ positively selected. V usage is TRBV11-2 and J usage is TRBJ2-5; D not resolved. With the DNA end fitting TRBJ2-7 better, the J assignment may be wrong. CDR3 nucleotides: TGTGCCAGCAGCCCTAGTGGCGAGCAGTACTTC. Encoded protein: CASSPSGEQYF.